This paragraph reports one T cell receptor beta chain. This clonotype was found many times. Its antigen target is currently unknown. Base quality data are lacking; no much larger clone is found one base away. TCR beta CDR3 regions were amplified from RNA transcripts for repertoire sequencing. The first round was an RT-PCR using HTBI primers with the Qiagen OneStep RT-PCR kit, and this first round was followed by a second-round multiplex PCR, then size selection and purification. The libraries underwent paired-end sequencing with 100 bp reads on an Illumina HiSeq2000. The paper's processing steps were these. SOAPnuke was used to process the reads, throwing out any read that had adapters, had uncalled bases, had a mean Phred below 15, or lacked an exact constant-primer or identifier match. COPE v1.2.5 was used to merge the high-quality paired reads. Each unique nucleotide sequence was defined as a clonotype, and clonotypes were aligned to IMGT TRB V, D and J references with MiTCR v1.1. Analysis was restricted to V-J combinations with a frequency above 0.0001, which covered about 99% of repertoires. For each V-J combination, a TCR clonal expansion and chaos score was defined as the ratio of F50 clonal expansion to chaos observed in the TCRdist matrix. Welch's t-statistics and random forest were used to reduce features to about a dozen V-J combinations, which were fed into a naive Bayes classifier. The Morisita-Horn index was used to measure how similar the thyroid and blood repertoires were. TCRdb took the public reads, trimmed them with fastp at Q25, ran MiXCR for clone calling and kept in-frame beta chains. Every distinct CDR3 protein forms one entry, paired with its most common genes and DNA. The V and J calls follow TCRdb's processing rather than the paper's. Counted in this sample were about 180,000 distinct CDR3 sequences; 30% to 45% of them appeared once. Roughly 5.8% of the sample belongs to the ten largest clones.

These data are taken from a study of Graves' ophthalmopathy and Graves' hyperthyroidism (dated by TCRdb to 2017 to 2018). In the study overall: Peripheral blood samples were taken at the time of initial diagnosis, before any treatment was given. The roughly 90 discovery patients were divided at random into training and test sets in a 7:3 ratio. Following sample collection, hyperthyroidism patients were given methimazole at a starting dose of 30 mg daily, and ophthalmopathy patients were given high-dose intravenous methylprednisolone. TCR beta repertoire signatures were used to distinguish Graves' ophthalmopathy from Graves' hyperthyroidism and to predict progression to ophthalmopathy. In total, 135 blood samples were TCR-sequenced: some 40 ophthalmopathy, under 80 hyperthyroidism and some 17 hyperthyroidism-to-ophthalmopathy patients. An independent validation cohort was composed of 18 hyperthyroidism patients and 17 patients who later progressed from hyperthyroidism to ophthalmopathy. To explore V-J signatures that distinguish ophthalmopathy from hyperthyroidism, a discovery set of about a hundred patients was enrolled, made up of 43 with ophthalmopathy and 57 with stable hyperthyroidism. In over 5 hyperthyroidism patients, the T-cell repertoires found in thyroid tissue were compared with those found in blood. Findings and caveats that apply to the study as a whole: In cross-validation, the 13-signature model distinguished ophthalmopathy from stable hyperthyroidism with 87.88% sensitivity and 81.08% specificity, while in the test set the corresponding values were roughly 80% and 75%. In validation, the model predicted ophthalmopathy progression with roughly 68% sensitivity and less than 80% specificity; some 13 predicted patients were CT-confirmed with GO in a median of 6.5 months. Most of the expanded thyroid clonotypes with a frequency above 0.001 were also detected in blood, and it was suggested that the thyroid immune response may be reflected by blood repertoires. No statistical method was used to predetermine the sample size, and group allocation was not hidden from the investigators.

Trimming removed 5 bases from V and 5 bases from J, leaving 15 bases between the germline ends. The germline V gene gives CDR1 as MDHEN and CDR2 as SYDVKM. From the cysteine through the phenylalanine, the CDR3 covers 14 amino acids. The only DNA kept is the CDR3, 42 bases in frame from the first base. Ophthalmopathy patients had moderately to severely active disease, Clinical Activity Score of at least 3, NOSPECS grade of at least 4, and disease duration under 3 months. Patients with other autoimmune diseases, uncontrolled infections, pregnancy or lactation were excluded. Clinical symptoms, serum thyroxine, TRAb, thyroid ultrasound and orbital computed tomography were used for diagnosis. PBMCs were isolated from about 10 ml of fresh peripheral blood by Ficoll-Paque density gradient centrifugation. Trizol reagent was used to extract the total RNA, and its quality was then checked on an Agilent 2100 Bioanalyzer.

The sample comprised peripheral blood. The receptor chain draws on TRBV28 and TRBJ2-5, with the D gene not confidently named. This TCR was sampled from a woman in her thirties or forties with Graves' ophthalmopathy. Donor details come from another sample of the same person, matched by shared clones. The DNA is as follows: TGTGCCAGCAGTAGGCAGGCGCTGAGGGAGACCCAGTACTTC. This codes for CASSRQALRETQYF.